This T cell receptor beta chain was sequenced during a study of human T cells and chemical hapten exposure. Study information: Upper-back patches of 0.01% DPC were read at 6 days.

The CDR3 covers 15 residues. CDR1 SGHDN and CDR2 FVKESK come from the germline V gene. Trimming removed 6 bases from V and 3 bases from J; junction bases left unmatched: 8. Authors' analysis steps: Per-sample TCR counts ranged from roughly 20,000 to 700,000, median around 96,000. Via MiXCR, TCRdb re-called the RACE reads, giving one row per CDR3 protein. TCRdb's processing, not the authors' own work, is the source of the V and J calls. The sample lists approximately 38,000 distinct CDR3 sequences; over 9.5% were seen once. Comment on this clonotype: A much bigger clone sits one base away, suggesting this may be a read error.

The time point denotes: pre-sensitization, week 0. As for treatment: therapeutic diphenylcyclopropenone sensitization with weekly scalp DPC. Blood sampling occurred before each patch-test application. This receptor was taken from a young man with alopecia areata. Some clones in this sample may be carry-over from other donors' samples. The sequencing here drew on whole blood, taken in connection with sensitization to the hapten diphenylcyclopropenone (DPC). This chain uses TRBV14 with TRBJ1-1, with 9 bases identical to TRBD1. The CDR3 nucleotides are TGTGCCAGCAGTGTTCGACAGGGGGTGGACACTGAAGCTTTCTTT. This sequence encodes CASSVRQGVDTEAFF.